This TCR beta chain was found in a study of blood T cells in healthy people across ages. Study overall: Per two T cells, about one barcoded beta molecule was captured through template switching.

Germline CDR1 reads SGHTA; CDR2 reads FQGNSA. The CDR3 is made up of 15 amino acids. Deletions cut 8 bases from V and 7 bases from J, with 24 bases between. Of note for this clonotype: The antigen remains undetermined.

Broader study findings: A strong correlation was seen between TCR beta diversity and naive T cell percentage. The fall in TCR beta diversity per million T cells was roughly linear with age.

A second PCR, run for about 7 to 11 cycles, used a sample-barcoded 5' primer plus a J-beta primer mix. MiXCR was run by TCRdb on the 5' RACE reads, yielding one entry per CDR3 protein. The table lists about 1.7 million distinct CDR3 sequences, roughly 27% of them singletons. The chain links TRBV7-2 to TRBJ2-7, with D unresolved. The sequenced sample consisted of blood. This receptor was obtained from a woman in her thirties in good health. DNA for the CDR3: TGTGCCAGCGCCTTTAGTCCTGACTCCTACAATGAGCAGTACTTC. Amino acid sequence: CASAFSPDSYNEQYF.